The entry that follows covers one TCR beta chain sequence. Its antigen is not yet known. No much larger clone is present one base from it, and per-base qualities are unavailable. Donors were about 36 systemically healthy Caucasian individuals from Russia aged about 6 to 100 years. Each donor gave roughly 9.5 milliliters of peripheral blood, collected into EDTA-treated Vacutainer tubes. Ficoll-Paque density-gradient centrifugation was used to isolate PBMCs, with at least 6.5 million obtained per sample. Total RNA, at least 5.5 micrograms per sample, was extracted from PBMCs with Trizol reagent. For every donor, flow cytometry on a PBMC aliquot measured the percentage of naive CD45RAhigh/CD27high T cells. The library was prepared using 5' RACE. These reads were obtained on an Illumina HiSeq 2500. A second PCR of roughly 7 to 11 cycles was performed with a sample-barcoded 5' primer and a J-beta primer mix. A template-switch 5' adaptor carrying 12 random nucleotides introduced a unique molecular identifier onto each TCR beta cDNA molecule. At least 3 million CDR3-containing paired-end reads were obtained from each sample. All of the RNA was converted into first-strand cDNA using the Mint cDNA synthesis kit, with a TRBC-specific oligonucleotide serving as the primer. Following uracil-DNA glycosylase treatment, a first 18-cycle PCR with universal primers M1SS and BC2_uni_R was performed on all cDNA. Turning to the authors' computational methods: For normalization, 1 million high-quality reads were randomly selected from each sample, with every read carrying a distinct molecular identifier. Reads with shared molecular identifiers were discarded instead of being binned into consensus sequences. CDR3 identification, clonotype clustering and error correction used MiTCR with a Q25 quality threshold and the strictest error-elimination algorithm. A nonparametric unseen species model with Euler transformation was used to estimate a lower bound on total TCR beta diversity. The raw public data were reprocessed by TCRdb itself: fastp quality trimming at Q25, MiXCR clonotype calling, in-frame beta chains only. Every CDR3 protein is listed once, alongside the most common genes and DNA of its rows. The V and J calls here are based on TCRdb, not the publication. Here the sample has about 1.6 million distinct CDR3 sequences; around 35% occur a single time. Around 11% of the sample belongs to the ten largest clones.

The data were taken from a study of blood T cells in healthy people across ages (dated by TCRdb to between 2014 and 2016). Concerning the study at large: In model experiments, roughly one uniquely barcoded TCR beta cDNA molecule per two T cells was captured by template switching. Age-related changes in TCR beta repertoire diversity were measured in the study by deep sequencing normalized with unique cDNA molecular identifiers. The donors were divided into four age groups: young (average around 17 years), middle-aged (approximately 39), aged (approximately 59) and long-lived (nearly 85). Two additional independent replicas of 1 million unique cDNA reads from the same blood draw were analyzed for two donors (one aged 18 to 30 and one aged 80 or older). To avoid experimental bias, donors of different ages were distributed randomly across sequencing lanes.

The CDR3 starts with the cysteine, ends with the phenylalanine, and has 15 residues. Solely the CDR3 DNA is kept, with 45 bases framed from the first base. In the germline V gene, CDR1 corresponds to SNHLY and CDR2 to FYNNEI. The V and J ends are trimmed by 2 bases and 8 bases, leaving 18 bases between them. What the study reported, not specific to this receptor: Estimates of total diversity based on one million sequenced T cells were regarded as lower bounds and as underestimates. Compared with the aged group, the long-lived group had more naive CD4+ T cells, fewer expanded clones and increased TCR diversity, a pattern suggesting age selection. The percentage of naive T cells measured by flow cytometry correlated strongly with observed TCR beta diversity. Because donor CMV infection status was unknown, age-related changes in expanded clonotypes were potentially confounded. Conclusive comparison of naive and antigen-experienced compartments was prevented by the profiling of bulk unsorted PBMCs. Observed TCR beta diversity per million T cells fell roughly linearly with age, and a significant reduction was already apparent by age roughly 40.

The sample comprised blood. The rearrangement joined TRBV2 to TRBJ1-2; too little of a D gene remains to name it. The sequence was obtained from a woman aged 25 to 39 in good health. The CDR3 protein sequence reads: CASSESEWASLGYTF. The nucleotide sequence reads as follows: TGTGCCAGCAGTGAAAGTGAGTGGGCATCCTTGGGCTACACCTTC.